These 19 T cell receptor beta chains share one sample of origin, sequenced in a study of blood T cell repertoires in COVID-19. Here immunoSEQ multiplex PCR was the method, and the copy in TCRdb shows in-frame clones only, minus some. This table has about 130,000 clones, around 88% appearing once. The sequencing sample was made of peripheral blood. The receptors derive from a man aged 60 to 75 with COVID-19, enrolled during active disease.

The genes are TRBV14 and TRBJ2-5; a possible D gene is TRBD2 (5 bases). The CDR3 spans 16 residues. Germline lookup yields CDR1 SGHDN and CDR2 FVKESK. V was pared by 5 bases and J by 5 bases, with 21 bases between. The CDR3 DNA is TGTGCCAGCAGCTTCCGGACTCAATTAGCAGTGGAGACCCAGTACTTC. It is translated as CASSFRTQLAVETQYF.

The chain links TRBV6-4 to TRBJ1-2; 11 bases line up with TRBD1. CDR1 is MRHNA, CDR2 SNTAGT, per germline. The CDR3 is made up of 14 amino acids. J was trimmed by 7 bases and V by 8 bases; bases with no gene match: 9. The CDR3 spells CASSNGQGASGYTF. The CDR3 region has the DNA TGTGCCAGCTCCAACGGACAGGGGGCCAGTGGCTACACCTTC.

Comments on this clone: In the same sample, other DNA sequences code for this CDR3. The chain links TRBV19 to TRBJ1-5, with D possibly matching TRBD1 (5 bases). Germline lookup yields CDR1 LNHDA and CDR2 SQIVND (reference sequence). Trimming shortened V by 4 bases and J by 10 bases, and 11 bases separated the two germline ends. The CDR3 runs 12 residues. DNA for the CDR3: TGTGCCAGTAGTACCTCAACAGGCCCCCAGCATTTT. Amino acids: CASSTSTGPQHF.

This sequence joins TRBV19 and TRBJ1-2; 7 bases fit TRBD1. The CDR3 is made up of 15 amino acids. The J segment lost 3 bases and the V segment lost 4 bases, leaving 8 bases of the junction unmatched. The germline V gene encodes CDR1 LNHDA and CDR2 SQIVND (reference sequence). The CDR3 protein is CASSTARTGHYGYTF. In DNA form, the CDR3 reads TGTGCCAGTAGTACCGCACGGACAGGCCACTATGGCTACACCTTC.

Notes on this clone: The junction and the germline gene differ at one end; a read error may be behind it. This specimen includes other DNA sequences encoding the same CDR3. The chain is built from TRBV7-2 and TRBJ2-1; tentative D call: TRBD2 (6 bases). The V gene's germline CDR1 is SGHTA and CDR2 FQGNSA. CDR3 size: 16 residues. The CDR3 DNA is TGTGCCAGCAGCTTAGCTGGAGTAGCGGCCTACAATGAGCAATTCTTC. This translates into CASSLAGVAAYNEQFF.

V is TRBV24-1 and J is TRBJ1-5, with 8 bases fitting TRBD1. The V and J ends lost 0 bases and 3 bases, in that order; junction bases with no gene match: 3. This CDR3 has 16 residues. CDR1 is KGHDR, CDR2 SFDVKD, per germline. This CDR3 is CATSDLNRGDNQPQHF. The CDR3 DNA is TGTGCCACCAGTGATTTGAACAGGGGGGACAATCAGCCCCAGCATTTT.

This chain joins TRBV3-1 (or the pseudogene TRBV3-2) and TRBJ1-6, with a tentative D call TRBD1 (6 bases). This CDR3 is 14 amino acids long. Germline V gene data show CDR1 as LGHDT and CDR2 as YNNKEL (reference sequence). Trimming cost V 0 bases and J 10 bases, with 10 bases left between them. This chain's CDR3 is CASSQDTGNSPLHF. DNA of the CDR3: TGTGCCAGCAGCCAAGACACAGGGAACTCACCCCTCCACTTT.

This clone has just one count. The chain combines TRBV30 with TRBJ1-2, with 8 nucleotides matching TRBD1. The CDR3 sequence is 16 residues long. V trimming: 0 bases; J trimming: 4 bases; junction bases outside the gene matches: 10. Per the germline V gene, CDR1 is GTSNPN and CDR2 is SVGIG (reference sequence). CDR3 sequence reads: CAWSVYGTGPFYGYTF. The CDR3 nucleotides read TGTGCCTGGAGTGTATACGGGACAGGCCCTTTCTATGGCTACACCTTC.

The J gene is TRBJ1-2, the V gene TRBV3-1 (or the pseudogene TRBV3-2); 8 bases match TRBD1. Germline lookup yields CDR1 LGHDT and CDR2 YNNKEL (reference sequence). The length of the CDR3 is 15 residues. J was trimmed by 5 bases and V by 1 base; bases with no gene match: 6. For the CDR3, the DNA is TGTGCCAGCAGCCAAGTGTCAGGGGGCGGTTATGGCTACACCTTC. It codes for CASSQVSGGGYGYTF.

V gene TRBV5-1 combines with J gene TRBJ2-2, with 8 bases lining up with TRBD1. The length of the CDR3 is 15 residues. Germline CDR1 is SGHRS and CDR2 is YFSETQ. V shed 6 bases, J shed 5 bases, and the junction held 9 bases outside the gene matches. CDR3 protein: CASTQGAGQTGELFF. Written as DNA, the CDR3 is TGCGCCAGCACTCAGGGGGCAGGGCAGACCGGGGAGCTGTTTTTT. Looking up the rest from reference TRBV5-1 and TRBJ2-2 gives the full variable domain: KAGVTQTPRYLIKTRGQQVTLSCSPISGHRSVSWYQQTPGQGLQFLFEYFSETQRNKGNFPGRFSGRQFSNSRSEMNVSTLELGDSALYLCASTQGAGQTGELFFGEGSRLTVL.

CDR3 protein: CASSLGYRTGRDGYTF. Here the CDR3 DNA reads TGTGCCAGCAGCTTAGGGTATAGGACAGGGCGTGATGGCTACACCTTC. The V gene is TRBV7-2, the J gene TRBJ1-2, with TRBD1 matching over 8 bases. Looked up from germline, CDR1 is SGHTA and CDR2 is FQGNSA. Germline trimming cut 1 base from V and 6 bases from J; bases unmatched to any gene: 10. The CDR3 totals 16 residues.

The V call is TRBV21-1, the J call TRBJ1-3; the table's D gene call, TRBD1, was not cross checked with the DNA. TRBV21-1 is assigned pseudogene status. The CDR3 consists of 19 residues. This chain's CDR3 is CASSKALFRNRETGNTIYF. The CDR3, as DNA: TGTGCCAGCAGCAAAGCGCTTTTTAGGAACAGGGAGACAGGAAACACCATATATTTT.

The chain is built from TRBV6-6 and TRBJ2-5; 7 nucleotides match TRBD2. This CDR3 has 15 amino acids. Unmatched junction bases numbered 12, after V lost 7 bases and J lost 4 bases. Germline V lookup: CDR1 MNHNY, CDR2 SVGAGI (reference sequence). The CDR3 DNA reads TGTGCCAGCACCACCCTGGTGGGGGGGGGAGAGACCCAGTACTTC. Translating gives CASTTLVGGGETQYF.

The chain couples TRBV28 to TRBJ1-1, with TRBD1 matching over 9 bases. Germline trimming cut 6 bases from V and 1 base from J; bases unmatched to any gene: 12. This CDR3 is built from 17 residues. The V gene's germline CDR1 is MDHEN and CDR2 SYDVKM. The CDR3 here is CASRPPAGTGKNTEAFF. The CDR3 nucleotides read TGTGCCAGCAGGCCCCCCGCAGGGACAGGGAAGAACACTGAAGCTTTCTTT.

The genes are TRBV5-4 and TRBJ1-1, with 8 bases lining up with TRBD1. Losses at the gene ends were 3 bases for V and 0 bases for J; bases not matched to a gene: 7. Per germline, CDR1 SGHNT and CDR2 YYREEE (reference sequence). The CDR3 extends over 16 amino acids. This CDR3 reads CASSSNRGWMNTEAFF. The CDR3 DNA sequence: TGTGCCAGCAGCTCTAACAGGGGGTGGATGAACACTGAAGCTTTCTTT.

The chain is built from TRBV7-9 and TRBJ1-6; D might be TRBD1 (5 bases). The CDR3 runs 14 residues. V gave up 4 bases and J gave up 7 bases, with 11 bases separating them. Germline CDR1 reads SEHNR; CDR2 reads FQNEAQ (reference sequence). The CDR3 reads CASSYGGTNSPLHF. Written as DNA, the CDR3 is TGTGCCAGCAGCTACGGAGGGACCAATTCACCCCTCCACTTT.

The chain's CDR3 is CASSIRQGGQPQHF. The DNA for the CDR3 is TGTGCCAGCAGTATTCGACAGGGAGGTCAGCCCCAGCATTTT. The gene calls are TRBV27 and TRBJ1-5; 7 nucleotides match TRBD1. CDR3 length: 14 amino acids. Germline V gene sequence: CDR1 MNHEY, CDR2 SMNVEV (reference sequence). The V gene end was trimmed by 5 bases and the J gene end by 6 bases; junction bases not matched to a gene: 7.

The chain combines TRBV3-1 (or the pseudogene TRBV3-2) with TRBJ1-3; the D gene is possibly TRBD1 (6 bases). From germline, CDR1 is LGHDT and CDR2 YNNKEL (reference sequence). The CDR3 extends over 16 amino acids. Trimming pared 4 bases from V and 0 bases from J, leaving 13 bases between. The CDR3 bases are TGTGCCAGCAGCCCGAGGACAGTAAACTCTGGAAACACCATATATTTT. Translation: CASSPRTVNSGNTIYF.

This clone has a handful of counts. The gene calls are TRBV6-4 and TRBJ1-4; tentative D call: TRBD1 (5 bases). Germline V gene data show CDR1 as MRHNA and CDR2 as SNTAGT. The CDR3 runs to 13 residues. V lost 11 bases and J lost 5, with 15 bases in between. The CDR3 nucleotides are TGTGCCGTGCCTAGGGGAGGGAATGAAAAACTGTTTTTT. Protein sequence: CAVPRGGNEKLFF.